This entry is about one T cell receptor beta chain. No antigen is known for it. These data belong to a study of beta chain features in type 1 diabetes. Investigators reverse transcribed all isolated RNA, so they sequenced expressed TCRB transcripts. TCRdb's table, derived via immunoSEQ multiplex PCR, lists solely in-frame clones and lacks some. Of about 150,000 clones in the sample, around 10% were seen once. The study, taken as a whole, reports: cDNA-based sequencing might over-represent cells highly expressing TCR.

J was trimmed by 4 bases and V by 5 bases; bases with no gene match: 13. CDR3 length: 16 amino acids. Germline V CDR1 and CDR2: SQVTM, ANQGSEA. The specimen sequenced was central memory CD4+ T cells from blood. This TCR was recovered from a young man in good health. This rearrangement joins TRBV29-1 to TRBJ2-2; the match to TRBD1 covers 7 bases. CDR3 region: CSVTVRRGGGTGELFF. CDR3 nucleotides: TGCAGCGTTACGGTTCGGAGAGGGGGCGGCACCGGGGAGCTGTTTTTT.